The 28 T cell receptor beta chains given below trace back to one sample, sequenced in a study of blood T cell repertoires in COVID-19. The assay was immunoSEQ multiplex PCR, and TCRdb's table has in-frame clones only and misses some. The table shows some 150,000 clones, with roughly four fifths occurring only once. What was sequenced was peripheral blood. The receptor source for this set is a human donor with acute or convalescent COVID-19. The donor label of this sample is uncertain.

J is TRBJ1-2 and V is TRBV5-1; perhaps TRBD1 as D (6 bases). The germline CDR1 and CDR2 sequences are SGHRS and YFSETQ. Trimming left V 4 bases short and J 4 bases short, with 14 bases between. The CDR3 consists of 14 residues. The CDR3 DNA reads as TGCGCCAGCAGCCCTGCTGGGGGCCCCTATGGCTACACCTTC. Residues: CASSPAGGPYGYTF.

The V gene is TRBV19, the J gene TRBJ1-6; 7 positions agree with TRBD1. Germline V CDR1 and CDR2: LNHDA, SQIVND (reference sequence). The CDR3 loop spans 15 amino acids. V lost 4 bases and J lost 4; bases outside the gene matches: 4. CDR3 amino acids: CASSTGQAYNSPLHF. As DNA, the CDR3 is TGTGCCAGTAGTACTGGACAGGCATATAATTCACCCCTCCACTTT.

This chain uses TRBV19 with TRBJ1-2; the match to TRBD1 covers 7 bases. The CDR3 spans 12 residues. V shed 6 bases, J shed 5 bases, and the junction held 3 bases outside the gene matches. Germline assignment: CDR1 LNHDA and CDR2 SQIVND (reference sequence). CDR3 amino acids: CASRQGDYGYTF. CDR3 in DNA: TGTGCCAGTAGGCAGGGGGATTATGGCTACACCTTC.

The chain couples TRBV7-2 to TRBJ1-4, with 7 bases matching TRBD1. The junction had 11 bases not matched to a gene; V was cut back by 5 bases and J by 8 bases. The V gene's germline CDR1 is SGHTA and CDR2 FQGNSA. CDR3 length: 15 residues. The CDR3: CASSLRTGGGEKLFF. CDR3 DNA sequence: TGTGCCAGCAGCCTCCGGACAGGAGGAGGAGAAAAACTGTTTTTT.

This clone has only one observation. The genes are TRBV19 and TRBJ2-2; D uncertain. V was shortened by 6 bases and J by 7 bases, with 9 bases between the two germline ends. This CDR3 region has 12 residues. Germline loops: CDR1 LNHDA, CDR2 SQIVND (reference sequence). In DNA form, the CDR3 reads TGTGCCAGTAGGGCGGTTGGCGGGGAGCTGTTTTTT. Protein sequence: CASRAVGGELFF.

The chain employs TRBV7-2 and TRBJ1-2; 7 bases are a match to TRBD1. J gave up 8 bases and V 4 bases, and 13 bases lay outside the gene matches. The CDR3 extends over 15 amino acids. Germline V gene data show CDR1 as SGHTA and CDR2 as FQGNSA. The CDR3 DNA sequence: TGTGCCAGCAGCTCTCAGTTTTGGGACAGCTTCGGCTACACCTTC. Translation gives CASSSQFWDSFGYTF. Using reference TRBV7-2 and TRBJ1-2 for the parts outside the CDR3, the full variable domain is GAGVSQSPSNKVTEKGKDVELRCDPISGHTALYWYRQSLGQGLEFLIYFQGNSAPDKSGLPSDRFSAERTGGSVSTLTIQRTQQEDSAVYLCASSSQFWDSFGYTFGSGTRLTVV.

V is TRBV7-3 and J is TRBJ1-1; D possibly corresponds to TRBD1 (6 bases). The CDR3 has 13 amino acids. Germline values: CDR1 SGHTA, CDR2 FQGTGA. Trimming took 5 bases from V and 1 from J, leaving 8 bases between them. CDR3 sequence reads: CASSQTGNTEAFF. CDR3 nucleotides: TGTGCCAGCAGCCAGACAGGGAACACTGAAGCTTTCTTT.

This clone appeared a single time. V gene TRBV3-1 (or the pseudogene TRBV3-2) combines with J gene TRBJ1-1, with unresolved D. V lost 5 bases and J lost 2, with 9 bases in between. The CDR3 sequence is 13 residues long. The germline V gene has CDR1 LGHDT and CDR2 YNNKEL (reference sequence). CDR3 amino acids: CASSSRANTEAFF. CDR3 coding DNA: TGTGCCAGCAGCAGTAGAGCTAACACTGAAGCTTTCTTT.

The V and J genes are TRBV19 and TRBJ1-6, with 8 bases aligning to TRBD1. CDR1 is LNHDA, CDR2 SQIVND, per germline (reference sequence). This CDR3 is 13 amino acids long. V was pared by 10 bases and J by 7 bases, with 6 bases of the junction left unmatched. CDR3 residues: CATRQGRNSPLHF. Here the CDR3 DNA reads TGTGCCACCCGACAGGGGAGAAATTCACCCCTCCACTTT.

The chain recombines TRBV4-1 with TRBJ1-5; possible D gene TRBD1, 6 bases. Germline CDR1 MGHRA, CDR2 YSYEKL. The ends were cut back, 2 bases at V and 5 bases at J, with 10 bases in the middle. The CDR3 totals 14 residues. The CDR3 DNA reads TGCGCCAGCAGCCAACAGGGGAGGGATCAGCCCCAGCATTTT. Amino acids: CASSQQGRDQPQHF.

The J gene is TRBJ2-3, the V gene TRBV5-6; the D is unclear. CDR3 size: 15 residues. CDR1 SGHDT and CDR2 YYEEEE come from the germline V gene. Trimming stripped 4 bases from V and 0 bases from J, with 12 bases between. The CDR3 sequence: CASSPWATSTDTQYF. The CDR3 DNA sequence: TGTGCCAGCAGCCCGTGGGCTACTAGCACAGATACGCAGTATTTT.

V is TRBV6-2 or TRBV6-3 and J is TRBJ1-2, with 10 bases identical to TRBD1. Trimming took 0 bases from V and 2 from J; bases not matched to a gene: 18. The germline CDR1 and CDR2 sequences are MNHEY and SVGEGT. The CDR3 has 21 residues. In DNA form, the CDR3 reads TGTGCCAGCAGTTACTCGACTGGTTTCTTGGGACAGGGGAGACTCAACTATGGCTACACCTTC. As protein: CASSYSTGFLGQGRLNYGYTF.

The chain employs TRBV29-1 and TRBJ1-2; TRBD1 might be the D (6 bases). Trimming stripped 8 bases from V and 3 bases from J, with 13 bases between. The CDR3 runs 12 residues. Germline assignment: CDR1 SQVTM and CDR2 ANQGSEA. CDR3 in amino acids: CSTNRADYGYTF. CDR3 coding DNA: TGCAGCACTAACAGGGCTGACTATGGCTACACCTTC.

This chain joins TRBV15 and TRBJ1-3; D unresolved. Trimming removed 0 bases from V and 9 bases from J, with 21 bases in between. The CDR3 is made up of 17 amino acids. Germline lookup yields CDR1 LNHNV and CDR2 YYDKDF (reference sequence). The CDR3 DNA sequence: TGTGCCACCAGCAGAGATAGAGGGCAGGCGGCCTTTGGCACCATATATTTT. Residues: CATSRDRGQAAFGTIYF.

The chain joins TRBV27 to TRBJ2-5; 12 nucleotides line up with TRBD2. The J segment lost 12 bases and the V segment lost 11 bases, leaving 10 bases of the junction unmatched. Looked up from germline, CDR1 is MNHEY and CDR2 is SMNVEV (reference sequence). This CDR3 has 12 amino acids. CDR3 sequence: CASRTSGATEYF. The CDR3 DNA follows: TGTGCCTCCAGGACTAGCGGGGCCACGGAGTACTTC.

The chain recombines TRBV5-6 with TRBJ1-2; D is perhaps TRBD1 (6 bases). Between the trimmed V and J ends, which lost 2 bases and 0 bases, there was a span of 11 bases. Per the germline V gene, CDR1 is SGHDT and CDR2 is YYEEEE. The CDR3 loop spans 15 amino acids. The CDR3 sequence is CASSFRGAPNYGYTF. The CDR3 DNA reads TGTGCCAGCAGCTTCCGGGGGGCCCCTAACTATGGCTACACCTTC.

V gene TRBV24-1 combines with J gene TRBJ1-2, with TRBD1 matching over 9 bases. The CDR3 runs 15 residues. J gave up 4 bases and V 4 bases, and 6 bases lay outside the gene matches. Germline CDR1 KGHDR, CDR2 SFDVKD. The CDR3 nucleotides read TGTGCCACCAGTGAGGGAAGGACAGGGGTCTATGGCTACACCTTC. Amino acids: CATSEGRTGVYGYTF.

This chain uses TRBV19 with TRBJ1-6; D not resolved. This CDR3 is built from 9 residues. CDR1 is LNHDA and CDR2 is SQIVND in the germline V gene (reference sequence). V lost 10 bases and J lost 8, with 3 bases in between. Written as DNA, the CDR3 is TGTGCCACCTATTCACCCCTCCACTTT. Its translation is CATYSPLHF. Drawing the rest from reference TRBV19 and TRBJ1-6, the complete variable domain is DGGITQSPKYLFRKEGQNVTLSCEQNLNHDAMYWYRQDPGQGLRLIYYSQIVNDFQKGDIAEGYSVSREKKESFPLTVTSAQKNPTAFYLCATYSPLHFGNGTRLTVT.

The chain is built from TRBV15 and TRBJ2-1; the match to TRBD1 covers 7 bases. J lost 0 bases, V lost 0 bases, and 11 bases had no gene match. The CDR3 loop spans 19 amino acids. CDR1 is LNHNV and CDR2 is YYDKDF in the germline V gene (reference sequence). The CDR3 loop is CATSRDPGQSSLSYNEQFF. The DNA for the CDR3 is TGTGCCACCAGCAGAGATCCGGGACAGAGTTCACTCTCCTACAATGAGCAGTTCTTC.

CDR3 protein: CASSPVRGETQYF. The CDR3 nucleotides are TGTGCCAGCAGCCCAGTCAGGGGGGAGACGCAGTATTTT. The rearrangement uses TRBV3-1 (or the pseudogene TRBV3-2) and TRBJ2-3; tentatively, D is TRBD1 (7 bases). Deletions cut 4 bases from V and 9 bases from J, with 14 bases between. Germline CDR1 and CDR2: LGHDT and YNNKEL (reference sequence). The CDR3 totals 13 residues.

This chain's CDR3 is CASSLVGGGKNTEAFF. CDR3 in DNA: TGCGCCAGCAGCTTGGTCGGGGGAGGAAAGAACACTGAAGCTTTCTTT. V usage is TRBV5-1 and J usage is TRBJ1-1, with D perhaps matching TRBD1 (5 bases). CDR3 length: 16 residues. CDR1 SGHRS and CDR2 YFSETQ come from the germline V gene. V was trimmed by 0 bases and J by 1 base, leaving 13 bases between them. The full variable domain, its missing parts supplied by reference TRBV5-1 and TRBJ1-1, is KAGVTQTPRYLIKTRGQQVTLSCSPISGHRSVSWYQQTPGQGLQFLFEYFSETQRNKGNFPGRFSGRQFSNSRSEMNVSTLELGDSALYLCASSLVGGGKNTEAFFGQGTRLTVV.

This chain joins TRBV19 and TRBJ1-2; D is possibly TRBD1 (5 bases). The CDR3 sequence is 13 residues long. V dropped 4 bases and J dropped 6 bases, with 12 bases sitting between them. Germline lookup yields CDR1 LNHDA and CDR2 SQIVND (reference sequence). The CDR3 reads CASSRTAGDGYTF. The CDR3 DNA is TGTGCCAGTAGTAGAACCGCGGGGGATGGCTACACCTTC.

V gene TRBV5-4 combines with J gene TRBJ1-5, with D possibly being TRBD1 (5 bases). V was cut by 4 bases and J by 8 bases, with 10 bases left in between. This CDR3 is 12 amino acids long. From germline, CDR1 is SGHNT and CDR2 YYREEE (reference sequence). Written as DNA, the CDR3 is TGTGCCAGCAGCCTGGGGGGGGAGCCCCAGCATTTT. Encoded protein: CASSLGGEPQHF. Using reference TRBV5-4 and TRBJ1-5 for the parts outside the CDR3, the full variable domain is ETGVTQSPTHLIKTRGQQVTLRCSSQSGHNTVSWYQQALGQGPQFIFQYYREEENGRGNFPPRFSGLQFPNYSSELNVNALELDDSALYLCASSLGGEPQHFGDGTRLSIL.

This clone was seen more than once but under ten times. V is TRBV7-9 and J is TRBJ2-7; D might be TRBD2 (5 bases). V lost 3 bases to trimming and J lost 4 bases, with 10 bases between them. Germline CDR1 and CDR2: SEHNR and FQNEAQ (reference sequence). The CDR3 consists of 13 residues. Here the CDR3 reads CASSFSTGYEQYF. The CDR3 DNA is TGTGCCAGCAGCTTCTCGACGGGATACGAGCAGTACTTC. The complete variable domain, with remaining parts taken from reference TRBV7-9 and TRBJ2-7, reads DTGVSQNPRHKITKRGQNVTFRCDPISEHNRLYWYRQTLGQGPEFLTYFQNEAQLEKSRLLSDRFSAERPKGSFSTLEIQRTEQGDSAMYLCASSFSTGYEQYFGPGTRLTVT.

The chain employs TRBV5-1 and TRBJ1-4; 8 bases line up with TRBD1. Germline lookup yields CDR1 SGHRS and CDR2 YFSETQ. J lost 7 bases, V lost 4 bases, and 6 bases had no gene match. The CDR3 consists of 14 residues. The CDR3 bases are TGCGCCAGCAGCATGGACAGGGCGGGTGAAAAACTGTTTTTT. Protein: CASSMDRAGEKLFF.

The J gene is TRBJ2-5, the V gene TRBV9; D ambiguous. The germline V and J ends were trimmed by 4 bases and 7 bases, with 11 bases remaining between them. Germline lookup yields CDR1 SGDLS and CDR2 YYNGEE. The CDR3 is 12 amino acids. The CDR3: CASSPETGTQYF. The CDR3, as DNA: TGTGCCAGCAGCCCAGAGACGGGGACCCAGTACTTC.

The genes are TRBV9 and TRBJ2-5, with D possibly TRBD2 on 6 matching bases. Germline values: CDR1 SGDLS, CDR2 YYNGEE. The V and J ends lost 3 bases and 2 bases respectively, with 8 bases between them. CDR3 size: 13 residues. The DNA for the CDR3 is TGTGCCAGCAGCGGGGGGGATCAAGAGACCCAGTACTTC. As protein: CASSGGDQETQYF.

CDR3 in amino acids: CATSASGTGGVGTEAFF. The CDR3 bases are TGTGCCACCAGTGCCTCCGGGACAGGGGGCGTAGGTACTGAAGCTTTCTTT. V usage is TRBV24-1 and J usage is TRBJ1-1; 12 nucleotides align to TRBD1. V dropped 5 bases and J dropped 5; count of bases not matched to a gene: 11. Germline V gene sequence: CDR1 KGHDR, CDR2 SFDVKD. The CDR3 covers 17 residues.